This TCR beta chain was sequenced for a study of blood T cell repertoires in COVID-19. Study-level background: Acute and convalescent COVID-19 specimens originated in the United States, Italy and Spain. T cells, B-cell-depleted T cells, or PBMCs supplied cDNA or gDNA.

The length of the CDR3 is 16 residues. The V gene end was trimmed by 2 bases and the J gene end by 5 bases; junction bases not matched to a gene: 10. Germline CDR1 reads SGHDN; CDR2 reads FVKESK. Participants, about 18 to 89 years old, spanned approximately 25 US areas. Clones were sequenced by immunoSEQ multiplex PCR, and TCRdb holds only the in-frame ones, with some missing. The top ten hold less than 7% of the sample, which has 110,000 to 150,000 clones, roughly 83% seen once. V and J are TRBV14 and TRBJ2-5; 8 bases fit TRBD2. The sequence derives from a man aged 35-49 years with acute COVID-19. Input material: PBMCs or T cells enriched from blood (not recorded which). CDR3 in amino acids: CASSQIGGGIIETQYF. CDR3 nucleotides: TGTGCCAGCAGCCAAATTGGCGGGGGGATCATCGAGACCCAGTACTTC.